This T cell receptor (beta chain) was identified during a study of T cell repertoires in cytomegalovirus infection. Comments on this clonotype: Its antigen remains unidentified.

Trimming cost V 4 bases and J 3 bases; bases outside gene matches: 2. CDR1 is SQVTM and CDR2 is ANQGSEA in the germline V gene. The CDR3 covers 13 residues. TCRdb analysed the reads with MiXCR anew, one entry per CDR3 protein. This table holds nearly 700,000 distinct CDR3 sequences, around 35% found once. This TCR was sampled from a human donor in good health (CMV status not recorded). Some clones in this sample may be carry-over from other donors' samples. The chain is built from TRBV29-1 and TRBJ1-4, with 7 bases that match TRBD1. The sequenced sample was cultured PBMCs, obtained from culture after CMV antigen stimulation. CDR3 bases: TGCAGCGTTGGCGGGACAGCTAATGAAAAACTGTTTTTT. This gives the protein CSVGGTANEKLFF.